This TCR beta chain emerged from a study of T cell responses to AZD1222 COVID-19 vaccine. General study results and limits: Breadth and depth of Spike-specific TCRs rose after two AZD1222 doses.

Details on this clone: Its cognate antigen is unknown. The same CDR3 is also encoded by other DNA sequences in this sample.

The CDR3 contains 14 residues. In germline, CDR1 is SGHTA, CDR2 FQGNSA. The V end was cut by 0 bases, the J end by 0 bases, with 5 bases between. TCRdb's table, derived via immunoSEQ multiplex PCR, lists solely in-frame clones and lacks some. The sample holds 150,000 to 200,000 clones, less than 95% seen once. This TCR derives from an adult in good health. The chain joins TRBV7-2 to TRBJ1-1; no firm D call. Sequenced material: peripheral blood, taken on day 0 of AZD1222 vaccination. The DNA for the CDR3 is TGTGCCAGCAGCTTAGCAGGGTTGAACACTGAAGCTTTCTTT. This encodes CASSLAGLNTEAFF.